Sequencing of this TCR beta chain was carried out in a study of blood T cell repertoires in COVID-19. Assay: immunoSEQ multiplex PCR; the TCRdb copy retains only in-frame clones and omits some. The data show 200,000 to 300,000 clones, roughly 79% seen once. Trimming removed 2 bases from V and 2 bases from J; junction bases left unmatched: 4. The CDR3 runs 14 residues. Germline V gives CDR1 SGHNT, CDR2 YYREEE (reference sequence). Sequenced material: peripheral blood. V gene TRBV5-4 combines with J gene TRBJ2-7, with 7 bases aligning to TRBD2. This receptor was taken from an elderly woman with COVID-19, enrolled during active disease. This CDR3 is CASSFAGVTYEQYF. DNA of the CDR3: TGTGCCAGCAGCTTCGCGGGAGTAACCTACGAGCAGTACTTC.